Presented here are 11 T cell receptor beta chains from one specimen sequenced in a study of T cells in localized non-small cell lung cancer. The protocol was immunoSEQ multiplex PCR, while the TCRdb copy is restricted to in-frame clones and leaves out a portion. The sample has tens of thousands of clones, 80% seen once. The material was peripheral blood, obtained before any cancer treatment. These receptors were collected from a female donor over 55 with stage I lung adenocarcinoma.

This rearrangement joins TRBV7-2 to TRBJ2-3, with D tentatively TRBD2 (6 bases). This CDR3 comprises 18 residues. The germline CDR1 and CDR2 sequences are SGHTA and FQGNSA. The V end lost 5 bases, the J end lost 0 bases, and 21 bases lay between the germline ends. The CDR3 loop is CASSPGSRSPRSTDTQYF. CDR3 DNA sequence: TGTGCCAGCAGCCCCGGGAGCAGAAGTCCGAGAAGCACAGATACGCAGTATTTT.

This clone was seen a single time. The chain is built from TRBV27 and TRBJ1-2, with 8 bases fitting TRBD1. From germline, CDR1 is MNHEY and CDR2 SMNVEV (reference sequence). V lost 5 bases and J lost 8; bases outside the gene matches: 4. The length of the CDR3 is 12 residues. CDR3 region: CASSRQGAGYTF. The CDR3 DNA is TGTGCCAGCAGTAGGCAGGGGGCGGGCTACACCTTC.

The V call is TRBV11-2, the J call TRBJ2-1; 7 nucleotides line up with TRBD2. With V trimmed by 5 bases and J by 6 bases, 7 bases remained unmatched. Germline V gene lookup returns CDR1 SGHAT and CDR2 FQNNGV. This CDR3 contains 14 residues. CDR3 region: CASSRLAISNEQFF. The CDR3, as DNA: TGTGCCAGCAGCCGACTAGCCATTAGCAATGAGCAGTTCTTC.

V usage is TRBV2 and J usage is TRBJ2-5; D may correspond to TRBD1 or TRBD2 (5 bases each). V was clipped by 10 bases and J by 3 bases, with 15 bases between them. Germline CDR1 is SNHLY and CDR2 is FYNNEI. The CDR3 runs 13 residues. The CDR3 DNA follows: TGTGCCACCCTCCGGGGCAGGGAAGAGACCCAGTACTTC. Translation: CATLRGREETQYF.

The chain combines TRBV5-1 with TRBJ2-2; D is uncertain. The CDR3 is 14 residues long. The V end lost 0 bases, the J end lost 1 base, and 4 bases lay between the germline ends. CDR1 and CDR2 (germline): SGHRS, YFSETQ. The CDR3: CASSLVQNTGELFF. Here the CDR3 DNA reads TGCGCCAGCAGCTTGGTCCAGAACACCGGGGAGCTGTTTTTT.

The rearrangement uses TRBV5-4 and TRBJ1-1; a weak D match, TRBD1 (6 bases). The V end lost 5 bases, the J end lost 1 base, and 12 bases lay between the germline ends. The CDR3 loop spans 14 amino acids. The V gene's germline CDR1 is SGHNT and CDR2 YYREEE (reference sequence). The CDR3 DNA reads TGTGCCAGCAGTTACGACAGGAGGAACACTGAAGCTTTCTTT. Amino acid sequence: CASSYDRRNTEAFF.

The chain employs TRBV27 and TRBJ2-7, with 10 bases aligning to TRBD2. V lost 3 bases, J lost 6 bases, and 8 bases stayed unmatched. CDR3 length: 15 amino acids. Germline assignment: CDR1 MNHEY and CDR2 SMNVEV (reference sequence). For the CDR3, the DNA is TGTGCCAGCAGTTTTCGGGCTAGCGGGAGCGCCGAGCAGTACTTC. This sequence encodes CASSFRASGSAEQYF.

The rearrangement uses TRBV19 and TRBJ2-1; TRBD2 matches at 8 bases. Germline V gene sequence: CDR1 LNHDA, CDR2 SQIVND (reference sequence). This CDR3 comprises 16 residues. The V and J ends lost 7 bases and 2 bases, in that order; junction bases with no gene match: 10. CDR3 sequence: CASTPGGGHTYNEQFF. The CDR3 coding sequence is TGTGCCAGTACCCCGGGGGGGGGCCATACCTACAATGAGCAGTTCTTC.

This chain connects TRBV7-2 to TRBJ2-3; TRBD1 or TRBD2 may be the D gene (5 bases each). Germline CDR1 SGHTA, CDR2 FQGNSA. V was cut by 5 bases and J by 2 bases, with 17 bases left in between. CDR3 size: 16 residues. CDR3 in amino acids: CASSGPGTTFTDTQYF. CDR3 bases: TGTGCCAGCAGCGGGCCCGGGACCACGTTCACAGATACGCAGTATTTT.

CDR3 residues: CATNQGSQPQHF. The CDR3 region has the DNA TGTGCCACCAATCAGGGTTCCCAACCCCAGCATTTT. The chain carries TRBV15 and TRBJ1-5, with D possibly being TRBD1 (5 bases). There are 12 residues in the CDR3. The germline V gene has CDR1 LNHNV and CDR2 YYDKDF (reference sequence). V was trimmed by 7 bases and J by 10 bases, leaving 14 bases between them.

This clone turned up a few times. The chain employs TRBV19 and TRBJ1-5; a weak D match, TRBD1 (5 bases). This CDR3 is 14 amino acids long. Germline loops: CDR1 LNHDA, CDR2 SQIVND (reference sequence). V lost 2 bases and J lost 7, with 12 bases in between. The CDR3 bases are TGTGCCAGTAGTATAAGATCCCCAGGGCAGCCCCAGCATTTT. As protein: CASSIRSPGQPQHF. Supplemented by reference TRBV19 and TRBJ1-5, the full variable domain reads DGGITQSPKYLFRKEGQNVTLSCEQNLNHDAMYWYRQDPGQGLRLIYYSQIVNDFQKGDIAEGYSVSREKKESFPLTVTSAQKNPTAFYLCASSIRSPGQPQHFGDGTRLSIL.